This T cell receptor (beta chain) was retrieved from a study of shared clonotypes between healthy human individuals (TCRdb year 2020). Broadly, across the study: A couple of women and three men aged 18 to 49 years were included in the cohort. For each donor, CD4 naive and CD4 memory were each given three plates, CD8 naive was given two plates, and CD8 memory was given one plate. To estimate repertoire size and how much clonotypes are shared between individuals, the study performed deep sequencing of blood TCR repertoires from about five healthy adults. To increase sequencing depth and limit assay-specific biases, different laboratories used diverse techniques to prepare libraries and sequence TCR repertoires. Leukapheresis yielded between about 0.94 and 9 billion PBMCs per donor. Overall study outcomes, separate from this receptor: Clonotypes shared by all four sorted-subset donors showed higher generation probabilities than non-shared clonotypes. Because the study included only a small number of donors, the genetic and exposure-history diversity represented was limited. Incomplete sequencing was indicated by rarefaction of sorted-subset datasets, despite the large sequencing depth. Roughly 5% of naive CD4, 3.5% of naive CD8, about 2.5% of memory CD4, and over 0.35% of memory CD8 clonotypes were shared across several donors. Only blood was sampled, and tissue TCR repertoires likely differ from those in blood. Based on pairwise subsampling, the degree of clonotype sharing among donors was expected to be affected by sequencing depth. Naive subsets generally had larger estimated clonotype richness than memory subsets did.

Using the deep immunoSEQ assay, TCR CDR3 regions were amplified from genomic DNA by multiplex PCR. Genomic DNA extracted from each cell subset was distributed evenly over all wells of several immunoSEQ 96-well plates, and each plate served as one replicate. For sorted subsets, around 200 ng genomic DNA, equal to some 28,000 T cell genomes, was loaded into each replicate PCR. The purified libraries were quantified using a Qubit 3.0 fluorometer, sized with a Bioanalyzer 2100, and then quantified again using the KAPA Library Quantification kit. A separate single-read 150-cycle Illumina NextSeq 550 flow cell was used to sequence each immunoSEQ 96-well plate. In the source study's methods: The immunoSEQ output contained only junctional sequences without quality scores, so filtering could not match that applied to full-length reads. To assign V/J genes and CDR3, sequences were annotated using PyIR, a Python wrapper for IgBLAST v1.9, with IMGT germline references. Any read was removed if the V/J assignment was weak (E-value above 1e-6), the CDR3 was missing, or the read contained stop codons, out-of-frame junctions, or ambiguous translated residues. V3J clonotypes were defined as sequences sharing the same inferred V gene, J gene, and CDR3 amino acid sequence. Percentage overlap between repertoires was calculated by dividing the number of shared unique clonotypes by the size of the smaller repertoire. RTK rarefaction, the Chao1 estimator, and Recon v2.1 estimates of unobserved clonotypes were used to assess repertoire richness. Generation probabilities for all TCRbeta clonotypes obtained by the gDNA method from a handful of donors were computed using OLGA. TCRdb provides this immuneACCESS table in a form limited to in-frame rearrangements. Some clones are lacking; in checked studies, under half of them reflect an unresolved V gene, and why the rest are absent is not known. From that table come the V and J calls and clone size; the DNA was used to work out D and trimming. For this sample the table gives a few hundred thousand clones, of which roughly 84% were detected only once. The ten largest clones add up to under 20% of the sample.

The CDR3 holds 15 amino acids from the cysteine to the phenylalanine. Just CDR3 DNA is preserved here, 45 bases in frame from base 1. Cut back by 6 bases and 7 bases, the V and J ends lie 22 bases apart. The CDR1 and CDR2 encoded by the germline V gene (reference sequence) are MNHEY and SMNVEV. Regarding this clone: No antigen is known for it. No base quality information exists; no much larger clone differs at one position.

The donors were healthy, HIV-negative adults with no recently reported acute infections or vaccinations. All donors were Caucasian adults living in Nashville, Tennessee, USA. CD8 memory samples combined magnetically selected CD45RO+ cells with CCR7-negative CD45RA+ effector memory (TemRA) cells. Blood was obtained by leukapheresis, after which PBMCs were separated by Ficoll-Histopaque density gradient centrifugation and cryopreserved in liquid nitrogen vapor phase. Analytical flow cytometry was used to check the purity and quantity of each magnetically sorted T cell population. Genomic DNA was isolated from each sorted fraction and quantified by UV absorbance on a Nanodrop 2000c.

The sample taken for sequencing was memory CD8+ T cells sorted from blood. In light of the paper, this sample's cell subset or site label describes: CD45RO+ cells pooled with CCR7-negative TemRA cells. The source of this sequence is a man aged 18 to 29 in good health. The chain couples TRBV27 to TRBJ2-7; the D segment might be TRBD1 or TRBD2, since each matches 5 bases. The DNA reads TGTGCCAGCAGGTCATCCGGGACCATGCCCTGGGAGCAGTACTTC. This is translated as CASRSSGTMPWEQYF.